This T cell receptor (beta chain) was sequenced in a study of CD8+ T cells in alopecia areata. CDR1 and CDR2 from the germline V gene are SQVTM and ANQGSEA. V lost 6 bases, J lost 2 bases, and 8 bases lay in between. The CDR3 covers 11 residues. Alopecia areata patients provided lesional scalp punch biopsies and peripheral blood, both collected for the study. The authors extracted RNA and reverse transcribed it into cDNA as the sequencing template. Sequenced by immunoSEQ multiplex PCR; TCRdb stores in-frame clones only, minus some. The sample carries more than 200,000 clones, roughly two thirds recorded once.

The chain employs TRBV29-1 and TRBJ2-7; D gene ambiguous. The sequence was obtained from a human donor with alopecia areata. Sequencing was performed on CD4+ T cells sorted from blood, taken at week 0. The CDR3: CSVVKTYEQYF. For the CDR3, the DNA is TGCAGCGTGGTGAAAACCTACGAGCAGTACTTC.